This T cell receptor beta chain was found in a study of cytomegalovirus exposure and HLA in healthy donors (dated by TCRdb to 2015 to 2018). Notes on the research overall: An earlier analysis of roughly 610 of the donors reported roughly 300 Gb of sequence data and some 110 million unique TCR beta sequences obtained from approximately 180 million T cells. Roughly 300 gigabases of sequencing data and 80 million or so unique TCR sequences were included in an early release covering over 600 HLA-typed donors. Among the approximately 400 genotyped donors, approximately 81% belonged to the genetic ancestry cluster associated with self-reported Caucasian donors. The study was designed to test whether signatures of past pathogen exposure could be identified by cataloging public T cell receptors. The study used immunosequencing to profile the T cell repertoires of hundreds of subjects and linked those repertoires to cytomegalovirus serostatus. In addition to the first cohort of several hundred subjects, a separate validation cohort of about 120 different subjects was used. The study combined high-throughput TCR immunosequencing, statistical association of individual TCRs with disease status, and machine learning to predict cytomegalovirus infection status. A later analysis re-analyzed previously published TCR beta repertoires from approximately 700 donors and added high-resolution HLA genotyping to study TCR occurrence patterns. Rather than using new phenotypic data, the later analysis identified candidate immune exposures from TCR beta sequences and from how often those sequences occurred across donors. To decide whether each TCR beta V gene segment behaved as functional or pseudogenic, an earlier analysis of 587 of the donors relied on high-throughput TCR beta sequencing. Donor age, sex, ethnicity and CMV serostatus were compiled together with the repertoire data. In a later genetic analysis, genome-wide SNP genotypes for 398 of the 666 donors were used, and that subset was treated as a discovery cohort. Every repertoire in the discovery cohort had been generated on one and the same sequencing platform. Class I and class II HLA loci were covered by the typing at four-digit resolution. The number of donors typed differed by locus, with 629-630 for A, B, C, DRB1 and DQB1, 522 for DQA1, over 600 for DPA1, and under 490 for DPB1. Because of strong linkage in the cohort, a handful of DR-DQ haplotypes were treated as single units for association and clustering. Among 398 genotyped donors of the cohort, an average of approximately 230,000 unique TCR beta nucleotide sequences were sequenced per donor, roughly 20% of them non-productive.

V gives up 6 bases and J gives up 0 bases, and the segment between their germline ends measures 6 bases. The CDR3, cysteine through phenylalanine, is 13 amino acids long. Left in the record is the CDR3 DNA by itself, 39 bases read in frame from the first base. Sequences LNHDA (CDR1) and SQIVND (CDR2) are obtained from the germline V gene (reference sequence). Receptor amplification or capture employed the immunoSEQ multiplex PCR assay. For the multiplex PCR, a mixture combining 60 forward primers for TCR Vbeta segments and 13 reverse primers for TCR Jbeta segments was used. Amplification of the CDR3 region of rearranged TCR beta genes was performed with a multiplex PCR assay on genomic DNA. The Illumina HiSeq System was used to sequence the amplified TCR beta libraries as 87-base-pair reads. Per the source publication's procedure: A later analysis tallied tens of millions of unique TCR beta chains across the 666 repertoires, and around 9.9 million of those chains were shared by two or more donors. Raw reads were error-corrected and collapsed into unique sequences with a nearest-neighbor algorithm that merged closely related sequences to remove PCR and sequencing errors. To assign V, D and J gene segments, CDR3 sequences were aligned to IMGT reference sequences. For a sequence to be retained, at least a six-nucleotide match to both a V gene segment and a J gene segment was required. A rearrangement was called productive if the CDR3 had no stop codons and remained in frame with V and J, and every other rearrangement was called non-productive. CDR3 was defined by IMGT convention, running from the second conserved V-encoded cysteine to the conserved J-encoded phenylalanine. The earlier analysis of about 500 of the donors excluded sequences that lacked an unambiguous match to a single V gene segment. In an earlier analysis of almost 600 of the donors, a V segment was called functional when productive rearrangements were above 56.7%, and segregating when the standard deviation between donors exceeded 5%. A statistical classification framework was built to diagnose cytomegalovirus status from the catalog of TCR beta chain sequences. A later analysis assigned V and J genes by comparing TCR nucleotide sequences with IMGT/GENE-DB human TR gene sequences. A later analysis assigned CDR3 sequences and most-parsimonious VDJ recombination scenarios with the TCRdist pipeline. In a later analysis, every TCR beta chain was defined by the combination of its CDR3 amino acid sequence and its V-gene family, and reads without a unique V-gene family were dropped. As a way to deal with suspected cross-contamination and a sequencing artifact, a later analysis dropped 450 to 600 nucleotide sequences that were highly shared and had low generation probability. A later analysis calculated a clonal expansion index for each public chain from normalized within-repertoire ranks of inferred template counts. In a later analysis, generation probabilities were computed with a VDJ recombination model fitted to out-of-frame rearrangements, and the resulting probabilities were checked against IGoR. A later analysis scored TCR-TCR, TCR-HLA and TCR-CMV co-occurrence with hypergeometric tests, applying a repertoire-size bias correction to TCR pairs. A later analysis estimated false discovery rates by permuting HLA or CMV assignments 20 times. A later analysis grouped co-occurring TCRs with DBSCAN, adding TCRdist sequence similarity when clustering within HLA-allele-positive subsets. Co-occurrence clustering excluded repertoires with fewer than 30,000 or more than 120,000 public chains, plus five with anomalous nucleotide sharing. This immuneACCESS table, as held by TCRdb, lists in-frame sequences with V and J called but not all clones. Of the missing ones, under half trace to an unresolved V gene in checked studies; the others have no known cause. The DNA was the basis for D and trimming; V, J and clone size are from that table. For this sample there are some 97,000 clones; around three quarters appear just once. Around 4% of the sample rests with the top ten.

The full study reports these points: In vitro tests confirmed that three of the cytomegalovirus-associated TCR beta chains recognize cytomegalovirus antigens. Compared with the 666-donor mean, donors in an Asian-associated ancestry cluster had fewer N-insertions in productive TCRs, according to a later genetic analysis. Correlated functional status among segregating V segments might be attributable to linkage disequilibrium, but an unknown experimental factor could not be ruled out. In a later analysis, several top co-occurrence clusters were reported to appear linked to parvovirus B19, influenza, CMV and Epstein-Barr virus. The classifier was reported to diagnose cytomegalovirus status with high specificity and sensitivity in both the original cohort and the validation cohort. The only immune exposure information available for the cohort was CMV serostatus. When HLA alleles, especially DR and DQ, strongly co-occurred, attributing TCR associations to individual alleles was difficult. According to the authors, the approach could potentially be generalized to other disease states and immunological phenotypes. A further reported finding was that TCR beta sequences accurately predicted the HLA-A and HLA-B alleles for most subjects in the first cohort. According to a later analysis, most CMV-associated TCR beta chains appeared to be HLA-restricted, and the HLA associations seemed to be driven largely by CMV exposure. Most TCR sequences were observed very rarely across donors, whereas some public TCRs were present in many individuals. Because HLA typing was missing for some donors at each locus, association tests included only the typed subset. In this cohort, only TCR beta chains were sequenced, and detectable features were limited by the absence of alpha or paired-chain data. Some IMGT-functional V segments, including TRBV6-2 and TRBV6-3, could not be distinguished by the 87-base-pair reads and were therefore excluded. Because counts were too low, some 17 rarely observed V segments, including chromosome 9 orphons, were excluded from the earlier analysis of 587 of the donors. A group of highly shared sequence variants was considered likely to be a technical artifact of the sequencing pipeline. A total of fewer than 200 TCR beta chains were listed by the study as associated with cytomegalovirus. In an earlier analysis of about 540 of the donors, most TCR beta V segments were observed in productive rearrangements about 90% or about 30% of the time, broadly matching IMGT annotations. A later analysis found that TCR association rates varied across HLA loci, with DRB1 alleles showing the most associated TCRs and HLA-C alleles the fewest. A later analysis found that HLA-associated TCR beta chains were more clonally expanded and had lower generation probabilities than equally common non-associated chains. The presence/absence analyses assumed that sequencing depth was roughly uniform across donors, and that assumption may not be true. V-gene and J-gene trimming of TCR beta chains was associated with a missense DCLRE1C variant in a later genetic analysis, and the association was replicated in an independent cohort. A later analysis associated 15,000 or so TCR beta sequences with specific HLA alleles at a false discovery rate of 0.05.

The cohort was made up of about 670 healthy bone marrow donors. At the time of sampling, all cohort members were nominally healthy, though unrecorded immune exposures were likely present. The donor tested CMV seropositive, placing the donor among the 250 to 300 seropositive members of the cohort. Every donor gave a peripheral blood sample, and the peripheral blood mononuclear cells from that sample were used for TCR beta sequencing. The Qiagen DNeasy Blood Extraction Kit was used to extract genomic DNA from the blood cell samples. With respect to this clone: Its target antigen remains unknown. Qualities for individual bases were not recorded, and no much larger clone is one base off.

The receptor was derived from a female donor in good health and CMV-seropositive. The sequence links TRBV19 to TRBJ1-5; the D gene lacks a confident call. Sequenced sample: PBMCs. CDR3 sequence: CASSRDSNQPQHF. The nucleotides are TGTGCCAGTAGCCGAGATAGCAATCAGCCCCAGCATTTT.